This is a list of T cell receptor beta chains from one sample in a study of T cell repertoires in cytomegalovirus infection. MiXCR, applied by TCRdb to the reads, yields one record per CDR3 protein. Among roughly 990,000 distinct CDR3 sequences listed, more than 25% were seen once. No antigen is known for these receptors. Sequencing was performed on cultured CD8+ T cells from PBMCs, taken from culture after CMV antigen stimulation. The receptors here all came from a human donor in good health (CMV status not recorded). Some clones in this sample may be carry-over from other donors' samples. The CDR3 runs from the conserved cysteine through the conserved F or W. A D gene is named only where the DNA matches it firmly. The size field is filled for only some rows; it gives once, few, many or a size class.

TRBJ2-3	TRBV7-8	many	TRBD2	TGTGCCAGCAGCTTCCCTAGGAGCGGGGGGACCCAAGATACGCAGTATTTT	CASSFPRSGGTQDTQYF
TRBJ2-1	TRBV5-4	few	NA	TGTGCCAGCAGCGGGGCCTCAAATGAGCAGTTCTTC	CASSGASNEQFF
TRBJ2-1	TRBV19	NA	TRBD2	TGTGCCAGTAGTTCAGGACTAGCGGGGGGCCATATCTCCTACAATGAGCAGTTCTTC	CASSSGLAGGHISYNEQFF
TRBJ2-1	TRBV7-3	many	NA	TGTGCCAGCAGCTTAACGTTAGGCAGGGACGATGAGCAGTTCTTC	CASSLTLGRDDEQFF
TRBJ2-1	TRBV27	NA	TRBD1	TGTGCCAGCAGTTCCTCCGCGGGGGACAGGGACAATGAGCAGTTCTTC	CASSSSAGDRDNEQFF
TRBJ2-1	TRBV6-5	NA	TRBD1	TGTGCCAGCAGTTACTCGGGACAGGGGAACCCTCAGCAGTTCTTC	CASSYSGQGNPQQFF
TRBJ1-1	TRBV4-3	few	NA	TGCGCCAGCAGCCTCCAGATTGACAGTGAAGCTTTCTTT	CASSLQIDSEAFF
TRBJ2-5	TRBV10-3	NA	TRBD1	TGTGCCATCAGCGGGGACAGGGTTGAGACCCAGTACTTC	CAISGDRVETQYF
TRBJ2-5	TRBV7-6	many	NA	TGTGCCAGCAGCTTAGATGCTATTCTGGGGACAGAGACCCAGTACTTC	CASSLDAILGTETQYF
TRBJ1-1	TRBV7-9	NA	NA	TGTGCCAGCAGCGCCTCATCCCCCGCTGAAGCTTTCTTT	CASSASSPAEAFF
TRBJ2-1	TRBV20-1	NA	TRBD2	TGCAGTGCTAGAGATCCGGTAATTAGCGGGGGAGACTACAATGAGCAGTTCTTC	CSARDPVISGGDYNEQFF
TRBJ2-3	TRBV11-2	NA	TRBD2	TGTGCCAGCAGCGGAGCCCCCGGACTAGCGGGGGGGCCGGGAGATACGCAGTATTTT	CASSGAPGLAGGPGDTQYF
TRBJ2-5	TRBV5-6	NA	TRBD2	TGTGCCAGCAGCCACCCTAGCGGCCAAGAGACCCAGTACTTC	CASSHPSGQETQYF
TRBJ2-2	TRBV6-6	NA	NA	TGTGCCAGCAGACCTTGGGACCAGTTAAACACCGGGGAGCTGTTTTTT	CASRPWDQLNTGELFF
TRBJ2-5	TRBV10-3	NA	TRBD1	TGTGCCACAATAAAGGACAGGGAGGTAGAGACCCAGTACTTC	CATIKDREVETQYF
TRBJ1-5	TRBV13	NA	NA	TGTGCCAGCAGCTTAGGAAACAGAGAGCCCCAGCATTTT	CASSLGNREPQHF
TRBJ2-5	TRBV19	NA	TRBD1	TGTGCCAGTAATTCCGGGGGACAGGGGGAGACCCAGTACTTC	CASNSGGQGETQYF
TRBJ1-4	TRBV7-6	many	NA	TGTGCCAGCAGCCCATGGACAGCTGCAACTAATGAAAAACTGTTTTTT	CASSPWTAATNEKLFF
TRBJ1-2	TRBV28	few	NA	TGTGCCAGCAGTTACGTAGGGGGGATGTATGGCTACACCTTC	CASSYVGGMYGYTF
TRBJ2-1	TRBV12-3/TRBV12-4	NA	TRBD2	TGTGCCAGCAGACCAAAATCCGGGACTAGCCCCGCACTTGAGCAGTTCTTC	CASRPKSGTSPALEQFF
TRBJ1-3	TRBV19	once	NA	TGTGCCAGTAGTATTGCGGGGACTGGAAACACCATATATTTT	CASSIAGTGNTIYF
TRBJ1-6	TRBV19	few	NA	TGTGCCAGTAGTATTCCCGAGGGAGTTAATAATTCACCCCTCCACTTT	CASSIPEGVNNSPLHF
TRBJ2-7	TRBV11-2	NA	NA	TGTGCCAGCAGGCCCCTTTCAGGCGGACACAAGGACTTC	CASRPLSGGHKDF
TRBJ1-1	TRBV20-1	NA	TRBD1	TGCAGTGCTAGAGAGCCAAAGGAGGGGACAGGGTGGTCTGTTGAAGCTTTCTTT	CSAREPKEGTGWSVEAFF
TRBJ2-7	TRBV27	many	NA	TGTGCCAGCAGTTTTTTTGGCGAGCAGTACTTC	CASSFFGEQYF
TRBJ1-5	TRBV20-1	NA	NA	TGCAGTGCTAGAGCGACACTCATTGGGGTAGAAGACCGAGATAGCAATCAGCCCCAGCATTTT	CSARATLIGVEDRDSNQPQHF
TRBJ1-5	TRBV28	NA	NA	TGTGCCAACAGTTTATCTCTAGGGAGGAATCAGCCCCAGCATTTT	CANSLSLGRNQPQHF
TRBJ1-1	TRBV7-9	many	NA	TGTGCCAGCAGTCCGCCGATGAACACTGAAGCTTTCTTT	CASSPPMNTEAFF
TRBJ1-4	TRBV6-8	NA	NA	TGTGCCAGCAGTGCGGAGGACTACGAAAAACTGTTTTTT	CASSAEDYEKLFF
TRBJ1-5	TRBV19	NA	NA	TGTGCCAGTAGCAACAGGGTGAGCAATCAGCCCCAGCATTTT	CASSNRVSNQPQHF
TRBJ1-2	TRBV19	few	NA	TGTGCCAGTAGTATTCACCCCCCGCCGGGAATTAATGGCTACACCTTC	CASSIHPPPGINGYTF
TRBJ1-4	TRBV6-5	NA	NA	TGTGCCAGCAGTTACTCAGGGCAGGGCCATGAAAAACTGTTTTTT	CASSYSGQGHEKLFF
TRBJ2-3	TRBV27	NA	NA	TGTGCCAGCAGTTTTTCGGAAAGCACAGATACGCAGTATTTT	CASSFSESTDTQYF
TRBJ1-2	TRBV15	few	NA	TGTGCCACCAGCAGAGTCGGTAGAAATTATGGCTACACCTTC	CATSRVGRNYGYTF
TRBJ2-5	TRBV13	NA	TRBD2	TGTGCCAGCAGAAGGGGACTAGCGGGACACCAAGAGACCCAGTACTTC	CASRRGLAGHQETQYF
TRBJ2-5	TRBV4-1	NA	NA	TGCGCCAGCAGCCAGGGAGGGGGCGCAAGGGAGACCCAGTACTTC	CASSQGGGARETQYF
TRBJ2-3	TRBV19	NA	TRBD2	TGTGCCAGTAGGCGATATCTAGCGGGGGCCACAGATACGCAGTATTTT	CASRRYLAGATDTQYF